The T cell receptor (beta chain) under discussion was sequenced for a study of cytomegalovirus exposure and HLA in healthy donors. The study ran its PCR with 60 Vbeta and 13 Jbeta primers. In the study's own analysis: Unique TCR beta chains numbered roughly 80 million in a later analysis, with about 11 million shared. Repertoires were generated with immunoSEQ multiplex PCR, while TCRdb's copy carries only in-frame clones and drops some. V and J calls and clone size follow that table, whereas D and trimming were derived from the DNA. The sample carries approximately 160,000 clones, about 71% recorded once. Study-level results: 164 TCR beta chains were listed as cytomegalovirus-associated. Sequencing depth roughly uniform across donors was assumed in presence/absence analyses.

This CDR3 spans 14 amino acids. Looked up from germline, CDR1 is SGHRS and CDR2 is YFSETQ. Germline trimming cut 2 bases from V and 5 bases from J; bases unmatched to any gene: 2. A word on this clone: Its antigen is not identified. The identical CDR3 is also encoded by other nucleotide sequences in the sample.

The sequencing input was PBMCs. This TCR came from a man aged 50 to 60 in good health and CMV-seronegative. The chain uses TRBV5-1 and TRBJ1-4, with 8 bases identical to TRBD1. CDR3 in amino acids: CASSLGTGNEKLFF. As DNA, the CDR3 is TGCGCCAGCAGCTTAGGGACAGGCAATGAAAAACTGTTTTTT.